The 24 T cell receptor beta chains reported below all come from one sample, sequenced in a study of tumor-infiltrating lymphocytes in oesophageal squamous cell carcinoma (dated by TCRdb to the mid-2010s). Receptor libraries were prepared by PCR. Reads for this sample came from an Illumina HiSeq 2000. TCRdb itself trimmed the public reads at Q25 with fastp, ran MiXCR and retained productive beta chains. Each record represents a unique CDR3 protein, reported with the most common genes and DNA among its rows. The sample table records fewer than 20,000 distinct CDR3 sequences; 35% to 50% of these occur just once. The top ten clonotypes cover 25% to 35% of the sample. The sample taken for sequencing was esophageal tumor tissue. These receptors all come from a male donor with esophageal squamous cell carcinoma.

This clonotype appeared a few times. The J gene is TRBJ2-3, the V gene TRBV7-2; 9 bases align to TRBD2. Gene TRBJ2-1 matches the end of the DNA better, so the J call may be wrong. Germline CDR1 reads SGHTA; CDR2 reads FQGNSA. The CDR3 totals 15 residues. The CDR3 region is CASSPAPSGMGEQFF. The CDR3 DNA reads as TGTGCCAGCAGCCCAGCCCCTAGCGGGATGGGTGAGCAGTTCTTC.

This clonotype was recorded once. This chain connects TRBV7-3 to TRBJ2-3, with D unresolved. The DNA end is a closer match to TRBJ2-1, so the J assignment may be wrong. CDR3 size: 12 residues. CDR1 is SGHTA, CDR2 FQGTGA, per germline. The CDR3: CASSGTGETQFF. DNA of the CDR3: TGTGCCAGCAGCGGAACTGGTGAGACCCAGTTCTTC.

The rearrangement links TRBV28 to TRBJ2-6, with 9 bases matching TRBD2. The last part of the DNA fits TRBJ2-5 better; the J call may be wrong. Germline values: CDR1 MDHEN, CDR2 SYDVKM. The CDR3 is 15 amino acids. The CDR3 DNA reads TGTGCCAGCAGCTCTGGTGGGCGGGAGGGAAAGACCCAGTACTTC. This sequence encodes CASSSGGREGKTQYF.

This chain links TRBV11-1 with TRBJ2-1, with 7 bases identical to TRBD1. The CDR3 spans 19 residues. V lost 2 bases and J lost 4; bases outside the gene matches: 17. CDR1 and CDR2 (germline): SGHAT, FQDESV (reference sequence). The CDR3 nucleotides read TGTGCCAGCAGCTTACACTTCCGGGACAGCTTTATCCCTTACAATGAGCAGTTCTTC. This gives the protein CASSLHFRDSFIPYNEQFF.

The genes are TRBV6-1 and TRBJ2-1; D is ambiguous. CDR1 is MNHNS, CDR2 SASEGT, per germline. Trimming stripped 5 bases from V and 7 bases from J, with 9 bases between. The CDR3 is made up of 12 amino acids. The CDR3 DNA reads as TGTGCCAGCAGTCTGGATAGGAATGAGCAGTTCTTC. Translating gives CASSLDRNEQFF.

The genes are TRBV6-1 and TRBJ1-4, with 9 bases matching TRBD2. The DNA end lines up better with TRBJ2-2; the J call may be wrong. The germline V gene encodes CDR1 MNHNS and CDR2 SASEGT. This CDR3 has 17 amino acids. The CDR3 loop reads CASSAAGGGAVTGELFF. As DNA, the CDR3 is TGTGCCAGCAGTGCCGCAGGCGGGGGGGCCGTCACCGGGGAGCTGTTTTTT.

Concerning this clonotype: The CDR3 ends on some other residue instead of the conserved phenylalanine or tryptophan, so this is likely a read error. The limits of the CDR3 on the DNA are not certain, so only TCRdb's listed CDR3 is given. The CDR3 reads CASRVGFYETQYFGP. The chain has TRBV7-2 and TRBJ2-6; TRBD2 is the table's D call and was not checked against the DNA. Counting both end residues, the CDR3 totals 15 amino acids. Looked up from germline, CDR1 is SGHTA and CDR2 is FQGNSA.

This clonotype was picked up many times. The CDR3 sequence is CASSFDNQPQHF. CDR3 DNA: TGTGCCAGCAGTTTCGACAATCAGCCCCAGCATTTT. J is TRBJ1-5 and V is TRBV12-3 or TRBV12-4; no definite D call. Trimming took off 3 bases at V and 3 bases at J, with 3 bases between the two ends. The CDR3 extends over 12 amino acids.

This clonotype has just a few counts. The CDR3 region is CASSSSGRGETQYF. CDR3 DNA sequence: TGTGCCAGCAGCTCGAGCGGGAGAGGTGAGACCCAGTACTTC. This sequence joins TRBV7-2 and TRBJ2-5; the match to TRBD2 covers 8 bases. Per the germline V gene, CDR1 is SGHTA and CDR2 is FQGNSA. The CDR3 length is 14 residues. Trimming removed 4 bases from V and 5 bases from J; junction bases left unmatched: 6. Based on the CDR3 plus reference TRBV7-2 and TRBJ2-5, the full variable domain is GAGVSQSPSNKVTEKGKDVELRCDPISGHTALYWYRQSLGQGLEFLIYFQGNSAPDKSGLPSDRFSAERTGGSVSTLTIQRTQQEDSAVYLCASSSSGRGETQYFGPGTRLLVL.

The chain joins TRBV7-9 to TRBJ2-3; D gene unclear. The CDR3 is 13 residues long. V lost 4 bases and J lost 0, with 5 bases in between. Germline V gene data show CDR1 as SEHNR and CDR2 as FQNEAQ (reference sequence). The chain's CDR3 is CASSYGSTDTQYF. The CDR3 DNA is TGTGCCAGCAGCTACGGTAGCACAGATACGCAGTATTTT. Together with reference TRBV7-9 and TRBJ2-3, the CDR3 gives the full variable domain: DTGVSQNPRHKITKRGQNVTFRCDPISEHNRLYWYRQTLGQGPEFLTYFQNEAQLEKSRLLSDRFSAERPKGSFSTLEIQRTEQGDSAMYLCASSYGSTDTQYFGPGTRLTVL.

This clonotype was recorded at least ten times. The chain employs TRBV11-2 and TRBJ2-1; tentative D call: TRBD1 (5 bases). CDR1 is SGHAT and CDR2 is FQNNGV in the germline V gene. V shed 4 bases and J shed 9 bases, with 7 bases lying between them. The CDR3 runs to 11 residues. The DNA for the CDR3 is TGTGCCAGCAGCTACAGGTTTGAGCAGTTCTTC. Protein: CASSYRFEQFF.

V and J are TRBV27 and TRBJ2-5; TRBD2 matches at 11 bases. Germline V gene data show CDR1 as MNHEY and CDR2 as SMNVEV (reference sequence). V shed 3 bases, J shed 5 bases, and the junction held 8 bases outside the gene matches. The CDR3 contains 16 residues. The CDR3 loop reads CASSFGASGRLETQYF. For the CDR3, the DNA is TGTGCCAGCAGTTTTGGGGCTAGCGGGAGGTTGGAGACCCAGTACTTC.

The V call is TRBV20-1, the J call TRBJ2-3; no reliable D call. This CDR3 region has 15 residues. Looked up from germline, CDR1 is DFQATT and CDR2 is SNEGSKA (reference sequence). V shed 0 bases and J shed 2 bases, with 12 bases lying between them. This CDR3 reads CSARDWATNTDTQYF. CDR3 in DNA: TGCAGTGCTAGAGATTGGGCTACAAACACAGATACGCAGTATTTT.

This clonotype showed up just once. The V gene is TRBV7-9, the J gene TRBJ1-2, with 8 bases matching TRBD1. Germline V gene sequence: CDR1 SEHNR, CDR2 FQNEAQ (reference sequence). This CDR3 is built from 15 residues. The trim removed 1 base at V and 5 bases at J, leaving 6 bases unmatched. CDR3: CASSLGQGREYGYTF. DNA of the CDR3: TGTGCCAGCAGCTTAGGACAGGGGCGCGAGTATGGCTACACCTTC. The entire variable domain, with the rest obtained from reference TRBV7-9 and TRBJ1-2, is as follows: DTGVSQNPRHKITKRGQNVTFRCDPISEHNRLYWYRQTLGQGPEFLTYFQNEAQLEKSRLLSDRFSAERPKGSFSTLEIQRTEQGDSAMYLCASSLGQGREYGYTFGSGTRLTVV.

A remark on this clonotype: The DNA is left out, because the CDR3 cannot be placed on it with certainty; the CDR3 is given as TCRdb lists it. The J gene is TRBJ2-1, the V gene TRBV7-8; the D call TRBD1 from the table was never checked on the DNA. Germline values: CDR1 SGHVS, CDR2 FQNEAQ. The CDR3 numbers 18 amino acids, ends counted. The CDR3 spells CASSLLWGKEFLRAVLRF.

In the case of this clonotype: Here the CDR3 omits its conserved ending phenylalanine or tryptophan, so a read error is the likely source. The limits of the CDR3 on the DNA are not certain, so only TCRdb's listed CDR3 is given. The chain recombines TRBV12-3 or TRBV12-4 with TRBJ2-7; the table's D call TRBD1 went unverified against the DNA. The CDR3 totals 9 residues, both ends included. The CDR3 loop reads CASSPPTGG.

This chain joins TRBV7-6 and TRBJ1-2; 7 bases align to TRBD1. The V gene's germline CDR1 is SGHVS and CDR2 FNYEAQ. The length of the CDR3 is 14 residues. The junction had 9 bases not matched to a gene; V was cut back by 5 bases and J by 6 bases. The CDR3 DNA reads TGTGCCAGCAGCCCCGACAGGGTAAGGGATGGCTACACCTTC. Encoded protein: CASSPDRVRDGYTF.

This clonotype was detected many times. The chain joins TRBV6-4 to TRBJ2-1, with D hard to call. The CDR3 covers 13 residues. Trimming pared 2 bases from V and 6 bases from J, leaving 8 bases between. Germline V gene data show CDR1 as MRHNA and CDR2 as SNTAGT. The CDR3 region is CASSDSIANEQFF. The DNA for the CDR3 is TGTGCCAGCAGTGACAGTATTGCCAATGAGCAGTTCTTC.

This clonotype was seen ten or more times. This chain links TRBV11-2 with TRBJ2-7; 12 nucleotides match TRBD2. The germline V gene encodes CDR1 SGHAT and CDR2 FQNNGV. Losses at the gene ends were 4 bases for V and 4 bases for J; bases not matched to a gene: 5. This CDR3 region has 15 residues. CDR3 nucleotides: TGTGCCAGCAGCTCCCTAGCGGGGGGGCGGTACGAGCAGTACTTC. This encodes CASSSLAGGRYEQYF.

This clonotype was observed many times. This CDR3 reads CASSFPTYEQYF. The CDR3 DNA follows: TGTGCCAGCAGTTTCCCGACCTACGAGCAGTACTTC. The rearrangement links TRBV28 to TRBJ2-5; D remains ambiguous. The DNA end is more similar to TRBJ2-7, so the J call may be wrong. The CDR3 has 12 amino acids. Germline loops: CDR1 MDHEN, CDR2 SYDVKM.

V is TRBV6-1 and J is TRBJ1-6; D gene unclear. The V gene lost 7 bases and the J gene lost 19 bases, with 23 bases spanning the gap. This CDR3 region has 13 residues. Looked up from germline, CDR1 is MNHNS and CDR2 is SASEGT. CDR3 region: CASTRGSSSEQHF. CDR3 coding DNA: TGTGCCAGCACTCGCGGGAGTAGCAGCGAGCAGCACTTT.

This clonotype was seen only a few times. This chain joins TRBV9 and TRBJ2-3; weak D call: TRBD2 (7 bases). V was pared by 0 bases and J by 4 bases, with 12 bases between. Per germline, CDR1 SGDLS and CDR2 YYNGEE. The CDR3 spans 15 residues. The DNA of the CDR3 is TGTGCCAGCAGCGTAGTGGGGGGGCAGGCAGATACGCAGTATTTT. Translating gives CASSVVGGQADTQYF. Based on the CDR3 plus reference TRBV9 and TRBJ2-3, the full variable domain is DSGVTQTPKHLITATGQRVTLRCSPRSGDLSVYWYQQSLDQGLQFLIQYYNGEERAKGNILERFSAQQFPDLHSELNLSSLELGDSALYFCASSVVGGQADTQYFGPGTRLTVL.

The CDR3 is CASSLLVSGANVLTF. The CDR3 DNA sequence: TGTGCCAGCAGCCTCCTCGTCTCTGGGGCCAACGTCCTGACTTTC. The chain carries TRBV7-2 and TRBJ2-6; D is uncertain. CDR1 SGHTA and CDR2 FQGNSA come from the germline V gene. Trimming left V 5 bases short and J 0 bases short, with 8 bases between. This CDR3 comprises 15 residues.

As concerns this clonotype: The CDR3 end shows no conserved phenylalanine or tryptophan, and so a read error is likely. The DNA is left out, because the CDR3 cannot be placed on it with certainty; the CDR3 is given as TCRdb lists it. The chain couples TRBV7-2 to TRBJ2-6; the table's D gene call, TRBD1, was not cross checked with the DNA. Germline assignment: CDR1 SGHTA and CDR2 FQGNSA. Ends included, the CDR3 has 18 residues. This CDR3 reads CASSLRGTGINNEQFFGA.